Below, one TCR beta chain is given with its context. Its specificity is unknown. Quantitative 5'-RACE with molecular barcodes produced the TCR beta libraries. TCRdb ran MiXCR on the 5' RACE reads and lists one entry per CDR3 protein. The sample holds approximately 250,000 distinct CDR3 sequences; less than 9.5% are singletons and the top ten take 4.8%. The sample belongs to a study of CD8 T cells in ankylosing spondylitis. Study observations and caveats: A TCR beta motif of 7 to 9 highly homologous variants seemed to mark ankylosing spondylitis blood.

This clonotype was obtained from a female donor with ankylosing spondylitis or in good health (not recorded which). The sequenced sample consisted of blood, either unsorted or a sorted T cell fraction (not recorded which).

The CDR3 nucleotides read TGTGCCAGCAGGAGCGGACAGGGACGGTATGGCTACACCTTC. Translation: CASRSGQGRYGYTF. The chain employs TRBV7-2 and TRBJ1-2; the match to TRBD1 covers 8 bases. Trimming cost V 6 bases and J 5 bases; bases outside gene matches: 8. CDR1 is SGHTA and CDR2 is FQGNSA in the germline V gene. The CDR3 is 14 amino acids. Full variable domain (missing parts from reference TRBV7-2 and TRBJ1-2): GAGVSQSPSNKVTEKGKDVELRCDPISGHTALYWYRQSLGQGLEFLIYFQGNSAPDKSGLPSDRFSAERTGGSVSTLTIQRTQQEDSAVYLCASRSGQGRYGYTFGSGTRLTVV.